The subject of this entry is one T cell receptor (beta chain). Profiling relied on immunoSEQ multiplex PCR, and the TCRdb table lists in-frame clones only, not all of them. The table lists some 50,000 clones, 60% to 80% of them singletons. This entry belongs to a study of T cell clones after liver transplantation. Germline V gene sequence: CDR1 SGHTA, CDR2 FQGNSA. The CDR3 contains 15 residues. With 5 bases removed from V and 6 bases from J, the gap between germline ends came to 19 bases. The chain has TRBV7-2 and TRBJ1-2, with D possibly TRBD1 on 5 matching bases. This receptor was identified in a human patient who received a liver transplant. T cells may partly derive from the graft donor. The source material was CD4+ T cells from blood, sampled at the 22-month timepoint. This CDR3 is CASSLPGRGRDGYTF. CDR3 DNA sequence: TGTGCCAGCAGCCTCCCGGGAAGGGGTAGAGATGGCTACACCTTC.